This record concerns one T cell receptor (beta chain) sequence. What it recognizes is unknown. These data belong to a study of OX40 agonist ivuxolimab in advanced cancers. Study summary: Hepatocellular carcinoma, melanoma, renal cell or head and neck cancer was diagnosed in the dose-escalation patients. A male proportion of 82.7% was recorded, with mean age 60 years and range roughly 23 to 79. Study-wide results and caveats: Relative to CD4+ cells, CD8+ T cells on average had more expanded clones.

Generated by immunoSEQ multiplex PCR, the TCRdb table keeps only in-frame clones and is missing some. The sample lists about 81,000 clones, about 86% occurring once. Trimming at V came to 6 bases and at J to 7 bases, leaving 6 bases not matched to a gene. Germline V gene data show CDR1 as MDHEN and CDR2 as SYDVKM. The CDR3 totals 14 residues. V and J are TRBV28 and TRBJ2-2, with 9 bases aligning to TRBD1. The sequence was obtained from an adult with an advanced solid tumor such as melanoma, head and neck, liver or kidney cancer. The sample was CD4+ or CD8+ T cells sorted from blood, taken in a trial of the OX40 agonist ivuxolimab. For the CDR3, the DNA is TGTGCCAGCAGAGGACAGGGGCTGGGCGGGGAGCTGTTTTTT. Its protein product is CASRGQGLGGELFF. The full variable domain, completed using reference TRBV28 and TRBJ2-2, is DVKVTQSSRYLVKRTGEKVFLECVQDMDHENMFWYRQDPGLGLRLIYFSYDVKMKEKGDIPEGYSVSREKKERFSLILESASTNQTSMYLCASRGQGLGGELFFGEGSRLTVL.